The rows below give T cell receptor beta chains drawn from one sample of a study of T-cell reconstitution after alpha-beta-depleted transplantation in children. TCRdb fed the PCR reads into MiXCR, producing one record per CDR3 protein. This table has fewer than 25,000 distinct CDR3 sequences, roughly 10% appearing once. The source was PBMCs from the stem cell graft donor, collected from the stem cell graft. Receptors originate from a human donor who donated a stem cell graft to a child with chronic granulomatous disease. Both conserved end residues are part of each CDR3. Each record gives: D gene, J gene, clone size, V gene, CDR3 protein, CDR3 DNA. A D gene is named only where the DNA matches it firmly. Expanded clones are given a class, and other clones once, few, many or no size at all.

d_gene: TRBD2; j_gene: TRBJ2-1; abundance: many; v_gene: TRBV27; CDR3aa: CASSLPGGSYNEQFF; CDR3nt: TGTGCCAGCAGTTTACCGGGCGGGAGCTACAATGAGCAGTTCTTC
d_gene: TRBD1; j_gene: TRBJ2-5; abundance: NA; v_gene: TRBV10-3; CDR3aa: CAIGGHRGAQETQYF; CDR3nt: TGTGCCATCGGAGGTCACAGGGGGGCCCAAGAGACCCAGTACTTC
d_gene: TRBD2; j_gene: TRBJ2-1; abundance: many; v_gene: TRBV5-1; CDR3aa: CASSLRLAGPQRYNEQFF; CDR3nt: TGCGCCAGCAGCCTCCGACTAGCGGGACCTCAAAGGTACAATGAGCAGTTCTTC
d_gene: NA; j_gene: TRBJ1-2; abundance: many; v_gene: TRBV7-9; CDR3aa: CASSPRGTDYGYTF; CDR3nt: TGTGCCAGCAGCCCCCGTGGCACGGACTATGGCTACACCTTC
d_gene: TRBD1; j_gene: TRBJ2-7; abundance: many; v_gene: TRBV28; CDR3aa: CASSPGGSYEQYF; CDR3nt: TGTGCCAGCAGTCCAGGGGGATCCTACGAGCAGTACTTC
d_gene: NA; j_gene: TRBJ1-3; abundance: many; v_gene: TRBV15; CDR3aa: CATSREMGERNTIYF; CDR3nt: TGTGCCACCAGCAGAGAGATGGGGGAGAGAAACACCATATATTTT
d_gene: TRBD1; j_gene: TRBJ1-1; abundance: NA; v_gene: TRBV28; CDR3aa: CASSGPGQVEVAFF; CDR3nt: TGTGCCAGCAGTGGTCCGGGACAGGTTGAGGTGGCTTTCTTT
d_gene: NA; j_gene: TRBJ2-2; abundance: many; v_gene: TRBV28; CDR3aa: CASSLSVTGELFF; CDR3nt: TGTGCCAGCAGTTTATCGGTCACCGGGGAGCTGTTTTTT
d_gene: NA; j_gene: TRBJ2-7; abundance: many; v_gene: TRBV12-3/TRBV12-4; CDR3aa: CASRFRDSYEQYF; CDR3nt: TGTGCCAGCAGATTCCGGGACTCCTACGAGCAGTACTTC
d_gene: TRBD2; j_gene: TRBJ2-7; abundance: many; v_gene: TRBV12-3/TRBV12-4; CDR3aa: CASSPARSSGRPPYEQYF; CDR3nt: TGTGCCAGCAGTCCCGCCCGCTCTAGCGGGAGGCCACCCTACGAGCAGTACTTC
d_gene: TRBD1; j_gene: TRBJ1-4; abundance: medium-sized; v_gene: TRBV20-1; CDR3aa: CSATGTGVEKLFF; CDR3nt: TGCAGTGCTACCGGGACAGGGGTTGAAAAACTGTTTTTT
d_gene: TRBD2; j_gene: TRBJ2-1; abundance: many; v_gene: TRBV4-2; CDR3aa: CASSPGITSGSQFF; CDR3nt: TGTGCCAGCAGCCCGGGAATAACTAGCGGGTCTCAGTTCTTC
d_gene: NA; j_gene: TRBJ1-1; abundance: many; v_gene: TRBV20-1; CDR3aa: CRAYGNTEAFF; CDR3nt: TGCAGAGCCTACGGGAACACTGAAGCTTTCTTT
d_gene: TRBD2; j_gene: TRBJ2-7; abundance: many; v_gene: TRBV28; CDR3aa: CASRLTSGATYEQYF; CDR3nt: TGTGCCAGCAGATTGACTAGCGGGGCAACCTACGAGCAGTACTTC
d_gene: NA; j_gene: TRBJ2-7; abundance: many; v_gene: TRBV27; CDR3aa: CASSWGAGDYYEQYF; CDR3nt: TGTGCCAGCAGTTGGGGGGCGGGGGACTACTACGAGCAGTACTTC
d_gene: NA; j_gene: TRBJ2-2; abundance: many; v_gene: TRBV7-3; CDR3aa: CASSQRSTGELFF; CDR3nt: TGTGCCAGCAGCCAGAGGAGCACCGGGGAGCTGTTTTTT
d_gene: NA; j_gene: TRBJ1-2; abundance: NA; v_gene: TRBV29-1; CDR3aa: CSVGWAPNYGYTF; CDR3nt: TGCAGCGTGGGCTGGGCACCTAACTATGGCTACACCTTC
d_gene: TRBD1; j_gene: TRBJ1-6; abundance: many; v_gene: TRBV28; CDR3aa: CASESDRESSPLHF; CDR3nt: TGTGCCAGCGAAAGCGACAGGGAAAGTTCACCCCTCCACTTT
d_gene: TRBD2; j_gene: TRBJ2-3; abundance: medium-sized; v_gene: TRBV29-1; CDR3aa: CSGLAGGTDTQYF; CDR3nt: TGCAGCGGACTAGCGGGAGGGACAGATACGCAGTATTTT
d_gene: NA; j_gene: TRBJ2-7; abundance: many; v_gene: TRBV5-1; CDR3aa: CASSLEGRYEQYF; CDR3nt: TGCGCCAGCAGCTTGGAGGGGCGATACGAGCAGTACTTC
d_gene: NA; j_gene: TRBJ2-6; abundance: medium-sized; v_gene: TRBV12-3/TRBV12-4; CDR3aa: CASSLASGANVLTF; CDR3nt: TGTGCCAGCAGTTTGGCCTCTGGGGCCAACGTCCTGACTTTC
d_gene: NA; j_gene: TRBJ1-2; abundance: many; v_gene: TRBV28; CDR3aa: CASSLKEAGYTF; CDR3nt: TGTGCCAGCAGTTTGAAAGAGGCTGGCTACACCTTC
d_gene: NA; j_gene: TRBJ1-1; abundance: many; v_gene: TRBV28; CDR3aa: CASSFSGTRNTEAFF; CDR3nt: TGTGCCAGCAGTTTCTCCGGGACACGGAACACTGAAGCTTTCTTT
d_gene: NA; j_gene: TRBJ2-7; abundance: once; v_gene: TRBV7-6; CDR3aa: CASSAKGTSGGEQYF; CDR3nt: TGTGCCAGCAGCGCCAAGGGTACCTCTGGGGGGGAGCAGTACTTC
d_gene: NA; j_gene: TRBJ1-1; abundance: many; v_gene: TRBV29-1; CDR3aa: CSGETAMNTEAFF; CDR3nt: TGCAGCGGAGAGACAGCCATGAACACTGAAGCTTTCTTT
d_gene: TRBD1; j_gene: TRBJ2-3; abundance: many; v_gene: TRBV20-1; CDR3aa: CSASKGQGLTDTQYF; CDR3nt: TGCAGTGCTAGTAAGGGACAGGGGCTCACAGATACGCAGTATTTT
d_gene: NA; j_gene: TRBJ2-1; abundance: many; v_gene: TRBV11-2; CDR3aa: CASSQPLAGLYNEQFF; CDR3nt: TGTGCCAGCAGCCAACCCCTAGCAGGACTCTACAATGAGCAGTTCTTC
d_gene: NA; j_gene: TRBJ1-4; abundance: NA; v_gene: TRBV28; CDR3aa: CASSLRGREEKLFF; CDR3nt: TGTGCCAGCAGTTTACGGGGGCGGGAGGAAAAACTGTTTTTT
d_gene: NA; j_gene: TRBJ2-7; abundance: many; v_gene: TRBV7-2; CDR3aa: CASSLANTAYEQYF; CDR3nt: TGTGCCAGCAGCTTAGCGAACACGGCCTACGAGCAGTACTTC
d_gene: NA; j_gene: TRBJ2-2; abundance: many; v_gene: TRBV5-5; CDR3aa: CASSLFYQGGTGELFF; CDR3nt: TGTGCCAGCAGCTTATTCTACCAGGGTGGCACCGGGGAGCTGTTTTTT
d_gene: TRBD1; j_gene: TRBJ1-1; abundance: many; v_gene: TRBV9; CDR3aa: CASSAPGTANTEAFF; CDR3nt: TGTGCCAGCAGCGCCCCCGGGACAGCTAACACTGAAGCTTTCTTT
d_gene: NA; j_gene: TRBJ1-1; abundance: many; v_gene: TRBV29-1; CDR3aa: CSVQWGTNTEAFF; CDR3nt: TGCAGCGTACAGTGGGGGACGAACACTGAAGCTTTCTTT
d_gene: NA; j_gene: TRBJ2-7; abundance: many; v_gene: TRBV7-2; CDR3aa: CASSPAGNEQYF; CDR3nt: TGTGCCAGCAGCCCCGCGGGCAACGAGCAGTACTTC
d_gene: NA; j_gene: TRBJ1-5; abundance: many; v_gene: TRBV18; CDR3aa: CASSPRRADQPQHF; CDR3nt: TGTGCCAGCTCACCACGCAGAGCGGATCAGCCCCAGCATTTT
d_gene: NA; j_gene: TRBJ1-5; abundance: many; v_gene: TRBV5-5; CDR3aa: CASSLVPHHDQPQHF; CDR3nt: TGTGCCAGCAGCTTGGTCCCCCATCACGATCAGCCCCAGCATTTT
d_gene: NA; j_gene: TRBJ1-1; abundance: many; v_gene: TRBV7-6; CDR3aa: CASSLGARQARNTEAFF; CDR3nt: TGTGCCAGCAGCTTAGGGGCCCGACAGGCCCGAAACACTGAAGCTTTCTTT
d_gene: NA; j_gene: TRBJ1-5; abundance: NA; v_gene: TRBV12-3/TRBV12-4; CDR3aa: CAISTGPDNQPQHF; CDR3nt: TGTGCCATCAGCACCGGGCCAGACAATCAGCCCCAGCATTTT
d_gene: TRBD2; j_gene: TRBJ2-1; abundance: NA; v_gene: TRBV7-2; CDR3aa: CASSKGLAGANEQFF; CDR3nt: TGTGCCAGCAGCAAGGGACTAGCGGGAGCCAATGAGCAGTTCTTC
d_gene: NA; j_gene: TRBJ1-6; abundance: many; v_gene: TRBV7-9; CDR3aa: CASSLDSRVSPLHF; CDR3nt: TGTGCCAGCAGCCTCGATTCGAGGGTTTCACCCCTCCACTTT
d_gene: NA; j_gene: TRBJ2-7; abundance: NA; v_gene: TRBV20-1; CDR3aa: CSARDPGRSDYEQYF; CDR3nt: TGCAGTGCTAGAGATCCGGGAAGGAGTGACTACGAGCAGTACTTC
d_gene: TRBD1; j_gene: TRBJ2-1; abundance: many; v_gene: TRBV27; CDR3aa: CASSFLIGTDNNEQFF; CDR3nt: TGTGCCAGCAGTTTCCTAATTGGGACAGATAACAATGAGCAGTTCTTC
d_gene: NA; j_gene: TRBJ2-1; abundance: many; v_gene: TRBV12-3/TRBV12-4; CDR3aa: CASSLNEQFF; CDR3nt: TGTGCCAGCAGTTTGAATGAGCAGTTCTTC
d_gene: NA; j_gene: TRBJ2-6; abundance: many; v_gene: TRBV7-2; CDR3aa: CASSYSGTVSGANVLTF; CDR3nt: TGTGCCAGCAGCTACTCCGGGACCGTCTCTGGGGCCAACGTCCTGACTTTC
d_gene: NA; j_gene: TRBJ1-2; abundance: many; v_gene: TRBV29-1; CDR3aa: CSVEVSGAGGYTF; CDR3nt: TGCAGCGTTGAAGTCTCCGGCGCGGGTGGCTACACCTTC
d_gene: NA; j_gene: TRBJ2-1; abundance: NA; v_gene: TRBV12-3/TRBV12-4; CDR3aa: CASSPSADYEQFF; CDR3nt: TGTGCCAGCAGTCCTTCGGCGGATTATGAGCAGTTCTTC
d_gene: NA; j_gene: TRBJ2-5; abundance: many; v_gene: TRBV29-1; CDR3aa: CSVVASYEETQYF; CDR3nt: TGCAGCGTTGTTGCCAGTTATGAAGAGACCCAGTACTTC
d_gene: NA; j_gene: TRBJ2-2; abundance: many; v_gene: TRBV12-3/TRBV12-4; CDR3aa: CASSLYGGVTGELFF; CDR3nt: TGTGCCAGCAGTTTATACGGGGGCGTCACCGGGGAGCTGTTTTTT
d_gene: NA; j_gene: TRBJ2-7; abundance: NA; v_gene: TRBV7-9; CDR3aa: CASSSTGNNYEQYF; CDR3nt: TGTGCCAGCAGCTCCACAGGGAACAACTACGAGCAGTACTTC
d_gene: NA; j_gene: TRBJ2-3; abundance: many; v_gene: TRBV7-3; CDR3aa: CASSPTLSTDTQYF; CDR3nt: TGTGCCAGCAGCCCCACCCTCAGCACAGATACGCAGTATTTT